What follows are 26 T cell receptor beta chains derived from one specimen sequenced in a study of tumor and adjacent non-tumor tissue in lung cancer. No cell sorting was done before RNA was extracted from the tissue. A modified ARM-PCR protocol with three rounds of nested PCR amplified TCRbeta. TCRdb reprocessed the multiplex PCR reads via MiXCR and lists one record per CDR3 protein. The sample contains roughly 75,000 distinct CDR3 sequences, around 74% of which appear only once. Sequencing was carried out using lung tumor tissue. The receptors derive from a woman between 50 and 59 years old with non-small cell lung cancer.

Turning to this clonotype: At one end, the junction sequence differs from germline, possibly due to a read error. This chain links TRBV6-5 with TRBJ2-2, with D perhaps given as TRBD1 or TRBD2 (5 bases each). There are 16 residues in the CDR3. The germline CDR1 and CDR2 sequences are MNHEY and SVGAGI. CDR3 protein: CAGSSGAEYSTGELFF. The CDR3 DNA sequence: TGTGCCGGCAGTTCCGGGGCAGAATATTCCACTGGGGAGCTGTTTTTT.

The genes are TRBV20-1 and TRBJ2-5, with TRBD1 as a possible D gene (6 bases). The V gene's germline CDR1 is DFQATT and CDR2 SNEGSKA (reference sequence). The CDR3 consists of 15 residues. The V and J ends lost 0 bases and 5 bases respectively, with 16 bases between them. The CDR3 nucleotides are TGCAGTGCTAGAGATAACACAGGGTCACTGGAGACCCAGTACTTC. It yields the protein CSARDNTGSLETQYF.

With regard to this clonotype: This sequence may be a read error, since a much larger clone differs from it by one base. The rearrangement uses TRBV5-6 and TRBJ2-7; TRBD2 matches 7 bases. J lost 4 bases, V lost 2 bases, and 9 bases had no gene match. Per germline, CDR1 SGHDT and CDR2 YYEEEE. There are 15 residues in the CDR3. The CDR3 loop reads CASSLLAPKGYEQYF. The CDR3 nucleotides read TGTGCCAGCAGCTTACTAGCGCCAAAAGGTTACGAGCAGTACTTC.

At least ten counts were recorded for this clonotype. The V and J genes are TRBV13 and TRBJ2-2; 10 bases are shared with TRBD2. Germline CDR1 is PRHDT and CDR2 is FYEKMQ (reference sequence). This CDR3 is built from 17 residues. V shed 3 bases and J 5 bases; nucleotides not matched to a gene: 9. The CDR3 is CASSFSPGLAATGELFF. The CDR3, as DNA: TGTGCCAGCAGCTTCTCTCCTGGACTAGCGGCGACCGGGGAGCTGTTTTTT.

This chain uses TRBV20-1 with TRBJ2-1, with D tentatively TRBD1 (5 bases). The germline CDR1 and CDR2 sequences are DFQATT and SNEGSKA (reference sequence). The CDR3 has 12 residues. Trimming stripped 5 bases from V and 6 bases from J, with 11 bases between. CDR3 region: CSAREGVNEQFF. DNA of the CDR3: TGCAGTGCTCGCGAAGGGGTCAATGAGCAGTTCTTC.

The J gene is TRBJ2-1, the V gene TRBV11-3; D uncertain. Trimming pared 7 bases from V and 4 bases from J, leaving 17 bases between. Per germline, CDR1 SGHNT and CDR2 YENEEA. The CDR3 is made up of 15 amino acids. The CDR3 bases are TGTGCCAGCAATAACCGGAACAGCTCGTACAATGAGCAGTTCTTC. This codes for CASNNRNSSYNEQFF.

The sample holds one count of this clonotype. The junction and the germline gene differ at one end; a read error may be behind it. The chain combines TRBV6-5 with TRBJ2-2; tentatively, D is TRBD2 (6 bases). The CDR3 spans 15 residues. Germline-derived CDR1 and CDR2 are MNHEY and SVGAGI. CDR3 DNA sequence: TGTGCCAACACCCGTCAATACAACCCCCCGGGGGAACTGTTTTTT. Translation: CANTRQYNPPGELFF.

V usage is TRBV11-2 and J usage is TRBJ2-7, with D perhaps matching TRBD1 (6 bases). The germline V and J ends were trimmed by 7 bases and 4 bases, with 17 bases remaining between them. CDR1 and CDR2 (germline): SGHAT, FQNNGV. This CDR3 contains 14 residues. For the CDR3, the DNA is TGTGCCAGCAATTTAGTAACCGGGACATACGAGCAGTACTTC. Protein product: CASNLVTGTYEQYF.

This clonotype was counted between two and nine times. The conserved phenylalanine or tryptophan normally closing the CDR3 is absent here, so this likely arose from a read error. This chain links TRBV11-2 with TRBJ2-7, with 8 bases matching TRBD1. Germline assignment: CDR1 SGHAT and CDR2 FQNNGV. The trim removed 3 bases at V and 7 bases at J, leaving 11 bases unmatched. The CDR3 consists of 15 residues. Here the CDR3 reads CASSLAGTGEKEQYL. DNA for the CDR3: TGTGCCAGCAGCTTGGCCGGGACAGGTGAGAAAGAGCAGTACTTA.

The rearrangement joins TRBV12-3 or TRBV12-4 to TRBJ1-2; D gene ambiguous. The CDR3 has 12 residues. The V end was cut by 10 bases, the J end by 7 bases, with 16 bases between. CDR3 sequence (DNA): TGTGCCACCCCTATGGAACGCGGTGGCTACACCTTC. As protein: CATPMERGGYTF.

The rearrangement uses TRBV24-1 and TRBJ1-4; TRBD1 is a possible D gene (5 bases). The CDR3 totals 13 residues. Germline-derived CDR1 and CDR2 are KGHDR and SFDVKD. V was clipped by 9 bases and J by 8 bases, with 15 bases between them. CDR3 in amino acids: CATQGRGVEKLFF. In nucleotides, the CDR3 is TGTGCCACCCAGGGACGGGGGGTGGAAAAACTGTTTTTT.

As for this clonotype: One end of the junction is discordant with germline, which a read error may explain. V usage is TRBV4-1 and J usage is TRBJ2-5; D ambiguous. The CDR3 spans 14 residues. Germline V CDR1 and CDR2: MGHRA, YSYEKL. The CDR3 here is CAGSRDLRKETQYF. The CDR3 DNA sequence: TGCGCCGGCAGCCGAGACCTCAGAAAAGAGACCCAGTACTTC.

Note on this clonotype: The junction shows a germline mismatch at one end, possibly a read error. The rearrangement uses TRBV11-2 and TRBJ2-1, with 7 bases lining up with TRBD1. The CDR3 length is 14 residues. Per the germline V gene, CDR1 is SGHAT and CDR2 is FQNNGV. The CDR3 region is CTSSSLAGTAMQFF. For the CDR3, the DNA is TGTACCAGCAGCTCTCTTGCTGGGACAGCAATGCAGTTCTTC. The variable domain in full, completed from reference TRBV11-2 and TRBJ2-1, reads EAGVAQSPRYKIIEKRQSVAFWCNPISGHATLYWYQQILGQGPKLLIQFQNNGVVDDSQLPKDRFSAERLKGVDSTLKIQPAKLEDSAVYLCTSSSLAGTAMQFFGPGTRLTVL.

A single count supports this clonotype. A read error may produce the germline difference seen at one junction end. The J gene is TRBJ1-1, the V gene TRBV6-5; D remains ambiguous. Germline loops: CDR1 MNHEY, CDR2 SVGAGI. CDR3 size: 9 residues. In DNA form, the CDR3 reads TGTGTCAGCCTTGGTCGTGATTTCTTT. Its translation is CVSLGRDFF.

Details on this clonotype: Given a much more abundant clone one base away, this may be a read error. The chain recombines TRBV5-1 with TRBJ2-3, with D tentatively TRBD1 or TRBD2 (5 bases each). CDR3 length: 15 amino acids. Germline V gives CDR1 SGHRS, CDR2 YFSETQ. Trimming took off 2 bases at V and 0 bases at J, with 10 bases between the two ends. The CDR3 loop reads CASSFEGQSTDTQYF. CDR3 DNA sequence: TGCGCCAGCAGCTTCGAGGGGCAGAGCACAGATACGCAGTATTTT.

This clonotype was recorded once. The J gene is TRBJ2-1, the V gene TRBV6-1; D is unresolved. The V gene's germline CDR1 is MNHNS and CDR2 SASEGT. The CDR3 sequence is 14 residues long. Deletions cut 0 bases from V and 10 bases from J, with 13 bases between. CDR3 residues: CASSEADALGEQFF. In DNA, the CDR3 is TGTGCCAGCAGTGAAGCGGATGCGCTGGGGGAGCAGTTCTTC.

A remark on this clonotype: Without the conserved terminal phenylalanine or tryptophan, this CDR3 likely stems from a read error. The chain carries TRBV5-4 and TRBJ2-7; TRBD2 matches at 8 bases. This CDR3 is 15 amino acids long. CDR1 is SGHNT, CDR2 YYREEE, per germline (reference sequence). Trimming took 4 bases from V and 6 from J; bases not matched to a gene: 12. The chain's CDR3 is CASSPGLAGGGEQYI. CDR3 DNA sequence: TGTGCCAGCAGCCCTGGACTAGCAGGAGGTGGCGAGCAGTACATC.

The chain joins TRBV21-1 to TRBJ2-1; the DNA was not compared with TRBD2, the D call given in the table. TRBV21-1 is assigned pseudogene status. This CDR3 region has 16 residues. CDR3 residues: CASRIGLAGGRDEQFF. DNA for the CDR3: TGTGCCAGCAGAATAGGACTAGCGGGAGGGAGGGATGAGCAGTTCTTC.

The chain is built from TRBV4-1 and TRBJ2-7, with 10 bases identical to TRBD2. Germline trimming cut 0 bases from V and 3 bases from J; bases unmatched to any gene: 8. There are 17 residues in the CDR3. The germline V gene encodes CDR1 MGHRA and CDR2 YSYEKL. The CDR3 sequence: CASSQDKYSGRHYEQYF. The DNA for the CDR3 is TGCGCCAGCAGCCAAGATAAGTATAGCGGGAGGCACTACGAGCAGTACTTC.

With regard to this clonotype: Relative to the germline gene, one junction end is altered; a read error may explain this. The CDR3 DNA reads TGTGCCATCACCTCCAGCGGACAAGATACCCAGTACTTC. This gives the protein CAITSSGQDTQYF. The V call is TRBV10-3, the J call TRBJ2-5, with D perhaps being TRBD1 or TRBD2 (5 bases each). This CDR3 region has 13 residues. Germline assignment: CDR1 ENHRY and CDR2 SYGVKD.

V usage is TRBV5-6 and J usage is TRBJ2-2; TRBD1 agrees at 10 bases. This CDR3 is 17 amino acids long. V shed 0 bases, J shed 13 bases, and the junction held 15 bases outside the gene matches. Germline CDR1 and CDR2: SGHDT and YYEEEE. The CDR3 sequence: CASSLDPGQGRTRVLFF. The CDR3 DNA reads TGTGCCAGCAGCTTGGACCCGGGACAGGGGAGAACCAGGGTGCTGTTTTTT.

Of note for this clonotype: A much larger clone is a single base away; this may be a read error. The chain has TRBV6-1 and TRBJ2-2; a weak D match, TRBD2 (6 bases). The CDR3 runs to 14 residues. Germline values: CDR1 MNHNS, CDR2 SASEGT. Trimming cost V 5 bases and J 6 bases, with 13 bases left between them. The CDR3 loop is CASSLTGDAGELFF. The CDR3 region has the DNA TGTGCCAGCAGTCTAACGGGAGACGCCGGGGAGCTGTTTTTT.

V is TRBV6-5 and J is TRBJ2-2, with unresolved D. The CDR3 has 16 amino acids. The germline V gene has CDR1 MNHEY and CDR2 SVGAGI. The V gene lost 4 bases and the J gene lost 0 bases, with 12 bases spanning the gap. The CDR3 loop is CASSCLRQPNTGELFF. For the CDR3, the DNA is TGTGCCAGCAGTTGTCTGAGACAACCGAACACCGGGGAGCTGTTTTTT.

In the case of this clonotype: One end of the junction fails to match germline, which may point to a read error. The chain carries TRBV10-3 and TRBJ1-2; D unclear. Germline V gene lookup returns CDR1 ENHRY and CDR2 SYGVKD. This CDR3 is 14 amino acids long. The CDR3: CAICESETTYGYTF. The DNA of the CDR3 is TGTGCCATCTGTGAATCGGAGACAACCTATGGCTACACCTTC.

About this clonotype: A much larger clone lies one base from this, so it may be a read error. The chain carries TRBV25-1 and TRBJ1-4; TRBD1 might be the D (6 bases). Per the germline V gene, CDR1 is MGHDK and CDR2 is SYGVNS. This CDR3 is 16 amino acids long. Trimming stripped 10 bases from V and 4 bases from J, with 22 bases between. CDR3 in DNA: TGTGCCAACCAGAAGGGGGATCTGAAGTTTAATGAAAAACTGTTTTTT. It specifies CANQKGDLKFNEKLFF.

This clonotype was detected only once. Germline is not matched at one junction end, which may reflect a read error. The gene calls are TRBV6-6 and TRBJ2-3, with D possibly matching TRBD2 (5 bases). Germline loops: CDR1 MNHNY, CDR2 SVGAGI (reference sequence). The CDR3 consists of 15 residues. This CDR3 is CANGYSDYRTDTQYF. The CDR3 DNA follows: TGCGCCAACGGATATAGTGACTACCGCACAGATACGCAGTATTTT.